These 10 T cell receptor beta chains share one sample of origin, sequenced in a study of blood T cell repertoires in COVID-19. Sequencing used immunoSEQ multiplex PCR; TCRdb keeps in-frame clones, though not all of them. The sample contains about 51,000 clones, approximately 86% of which appear only once. The sequenced sample consisted of peripheral blood. These receptor sequences come from a man older than 75 with active COVID-19.

The chain employs TRBV19 and TRBJ2-1; tentatively, D is TRBD1 (6 bases). Trimming pared 4 bases from V and 4 bases from J, leaving 17 bases between. The germline V gene has CDR1 LNHDA and CDR2 SQIVND (reference sequence). The CDR3 covers 16 residues. This CDR3 reads CASSNSDSPLYNEQFF. CDR3 nucleotides: TGTGCCAGTAGTAACTCGGACAGCCCGTTGTACAATGAGCAGTTCTTC.

This rearrangement joins TRBV27 to TRBJ2-7; TRBD1 is a possible D gene (6 bases). Germline V gives CDR1 MNHEY, CDR2 SMNVEV (reference sequence). Trimming shortened V by 3 bases and J by 6 bases, and 18 bases separated the two germline ends. The CDR3 consists of 15 residues. The chain's CDR3 is CASSFSAGTFSEQYF. The CDR3 nucleotides are TGTGCCAGCAGTTTTAGCGCAGGGACATTTAGCGAGCAGTACTTC.

The chain couples TRBV6-5 to TRBJ1-1; D gene unclear. CDR3 length: 15 residues. The germline CDR1 and CDR2 sequences are MNHEY and SVGAGI. Trimming pared 6 bases from V and 0 bases from J, leaving 14 bases between. The CDR3 bases are TGTGCCAGCAGCCCCCGGGAGGGAATGAACACTGAAGCTTTCTTT. Translating it yields CASSPREGMNTEAFF.

The chain is built from TRBV7-2 and TRBJ2-5; TRBD1 agrees at 11 bases. The CDR3 loop spans 16 amino acids. Unmatched junction bases numbered 4, after V lost 3 bases and J lost 1 base. The V gene's germline CDR1 is SGHTA and CDR2 FQGNSA. CDR3 residues: CASSLDRGRTQETQYF. The CDR3 DNA follows: TGTGCCAGCAGCTTGGACAGGGGGCGCACCCAAGAGACCCAGTACTTC.

The chain joins TRBV19 to TRBJ2-2, with 13 bases lining up with TRBD2. The V gene's germline CDR1 is LNHDA and CDR2 SQIVND (reference sequence). V trimming: 3 bases; J trimming: 5 bases; junction bases outside the gene matches: 3. The CDR3 is 16 residues long. CDR3 coding DNA: TGTGCCAGTAGTATCGGACTAGCGGGAGTTACCGGGGAGCTGTTTTTT. Translating gives CASSIGLAGVTGELFF.

V usage is TRBV18 and J usage is TRBJ2-7, with TRBD1 matching 7 bases. This CDR3 has 15 amino acids. J was trimmed by 1 base and V by 6 bases; bases with no gene match: 9. CDR1 is KGHSH, CDR2 LQKENI, per germline. CDR3 sequence reads: CASSSGQEISYEQYF. The CDR3 DNA reads TGTGCCAGCTCTTCAGGACAGGAAATTTCCTACGAGCAGTACTTC.

The J gene is TRBJ2-7, the V gene TRBV7-2; the D is unclear. V was shortened by 4 bases and J by 5 bases, with 6 bases between the two germline ends. CDR3 size: 11 residues. Germline-derived CDR1 and CDR2 are SGHTA and FQGNSA. The chain's CDR3 is CASSWRNEQYF. The CDR3 nucleotides read TGTGCCAGCAGCTGGAGAAACGAGCAGTACTTC.

The chain has TRBV3-1 (or the pseudogene TRBV3-2) and TRBJ2-5; 7 bases are shared with TRBD2. Trimming took 2 bases from V and 1 from J; bases not matched to a gene: 1. CDR3 length: 14 residues. Germline V lookup: CDR1 LGHDT, CDR2 YNNKEL (reference sequence). The CDR3 protein is CASSQSSGQETQYF. The DNA of the CDR3 is TGTGCCAGCAGCCAATCTAGCGGCCAAGAGACCCAGTACTTC.

The chain employs TRBV11-2 and TRBJ2-1; D uncertain. Per germline, CDR1 SGHAT and CDR2 FQNNGV. Trimming cost V 6 bases and J 4 bases, with 10 bases left between them. The CDR3 covers 13 residues. The CDR3: CASRSDSYNEQFF. The CDR3 DNA reads as TGTGCCAGCAGGAGCGACTCTTACAATGAGCAGTTCTTC.

J is TRBJ2-1 and V is TRBV4-3, with D unclear. V was trimmed by 3 bases and J by 8 bases, leaving 5 bases between them. CDR3 length: 11 residues. The germline V gene has CDR1 LGHNA and CDR2 YSLEER. This chain's CDR3 is CASSQFDEQFF. Written as DNA, the CDR3 is TGCGCCAGCAGCCAGTTCGATGAGCAGTTCTTC.